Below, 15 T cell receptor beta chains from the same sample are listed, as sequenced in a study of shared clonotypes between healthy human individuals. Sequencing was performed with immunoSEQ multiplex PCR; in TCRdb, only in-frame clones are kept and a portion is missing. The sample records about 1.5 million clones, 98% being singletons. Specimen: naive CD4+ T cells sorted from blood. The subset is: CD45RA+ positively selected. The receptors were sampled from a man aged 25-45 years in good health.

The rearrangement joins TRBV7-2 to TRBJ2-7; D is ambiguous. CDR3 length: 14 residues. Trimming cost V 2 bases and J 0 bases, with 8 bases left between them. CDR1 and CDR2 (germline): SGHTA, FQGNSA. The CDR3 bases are TGTGCCAGCAGCTTAAACGTCCGCTCCTACGAGCAGTACTTC. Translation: CASSLNVRSYEQYF.

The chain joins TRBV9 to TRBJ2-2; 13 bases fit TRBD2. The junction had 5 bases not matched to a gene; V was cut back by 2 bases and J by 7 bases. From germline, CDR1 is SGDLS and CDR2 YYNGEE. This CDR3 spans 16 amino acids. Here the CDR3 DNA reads TGTGCCAGCAGCGTTGGACTAGCGGGAGTCCACGGGGAGCTGTTTTTT. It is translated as CASSVGLAGVHGELFF.

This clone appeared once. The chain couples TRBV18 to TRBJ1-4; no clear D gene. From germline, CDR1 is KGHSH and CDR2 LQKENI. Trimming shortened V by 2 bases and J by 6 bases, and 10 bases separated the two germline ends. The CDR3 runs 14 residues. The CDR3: CASSPSPVDEKLFF. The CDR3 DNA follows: TGTGCCAGCTCACCATCCCCGGTGGATGAAAAACTGTTTTTT. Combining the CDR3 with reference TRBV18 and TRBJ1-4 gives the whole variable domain NAGVMQNPRHLVRRRGQEARLRCSPMKGHSHVYWYRQLPEEGLKFMVYLQKENIIDESGMPKERFSAEFPKEGPSILRIQQVVRGDSAAYFCASSPSPVDEKLFFGSGTQLSVL.

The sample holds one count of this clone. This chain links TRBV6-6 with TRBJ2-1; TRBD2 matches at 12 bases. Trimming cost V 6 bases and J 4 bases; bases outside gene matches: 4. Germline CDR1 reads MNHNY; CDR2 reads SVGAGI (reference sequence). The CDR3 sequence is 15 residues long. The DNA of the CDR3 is TGTGCCAGCAGGATCACTAGCGGGAGGTACAATGAGCAGTTCTTC. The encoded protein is CASRITSGRYNEQFF.

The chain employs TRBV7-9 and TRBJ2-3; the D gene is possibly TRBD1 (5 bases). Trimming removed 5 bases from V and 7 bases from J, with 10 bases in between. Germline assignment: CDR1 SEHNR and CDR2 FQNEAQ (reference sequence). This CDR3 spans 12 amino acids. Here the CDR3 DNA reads TGTGCCAGCAGCCAACGACAGAATACGCAGTATTTT. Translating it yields CASSQRQNTQYF.

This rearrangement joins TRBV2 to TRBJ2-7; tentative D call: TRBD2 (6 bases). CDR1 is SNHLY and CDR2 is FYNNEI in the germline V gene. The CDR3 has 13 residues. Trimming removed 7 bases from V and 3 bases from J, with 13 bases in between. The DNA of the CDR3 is TGTGCCAGCATAGGTGGGGGGAGCTACGAGCAGTACTTC. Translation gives CASIGGGSYEQYF.

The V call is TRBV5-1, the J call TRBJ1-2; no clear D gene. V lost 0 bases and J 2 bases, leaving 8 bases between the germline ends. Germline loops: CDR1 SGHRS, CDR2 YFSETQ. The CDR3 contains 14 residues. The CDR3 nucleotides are TGCGCCAGCAGCTTGGCCTCAGAAAACTATGGCTACACCTTC. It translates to CASSLASENYGYTF. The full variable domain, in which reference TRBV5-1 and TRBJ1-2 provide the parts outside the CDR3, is KAGVTQTPRYLIKTRGQQVTLSCSPISGHRSVSWYQQTPGQGLQFLFEYFSETQRNKGNFPGRFSGRQFSNSRSEMNVSTLELGDSALYLCASSLASENYGYTFGSGTRLTVV.

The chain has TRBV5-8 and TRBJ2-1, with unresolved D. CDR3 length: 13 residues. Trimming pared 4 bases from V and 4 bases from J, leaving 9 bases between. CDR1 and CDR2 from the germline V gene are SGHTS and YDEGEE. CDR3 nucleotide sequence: TGTGCCAGCAGCCCCCCCCTTTACAATGAGCAGTTCTTC. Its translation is CASSPPLYNEQFF. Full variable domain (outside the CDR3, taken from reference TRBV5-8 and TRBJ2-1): EAGVTQSPTHLIKTRGQQATLRCSPISGHTSVYWYQQALGLGLQFLLWYDEGEERNRGNFPPRFSGRQFPNYSSELNVNALELEDSALYLCASSPPLYNEQFFGPGTRLTVL.

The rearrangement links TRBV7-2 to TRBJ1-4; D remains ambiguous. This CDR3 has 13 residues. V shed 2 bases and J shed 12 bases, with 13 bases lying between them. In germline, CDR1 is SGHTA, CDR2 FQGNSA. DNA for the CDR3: TGTGCCAGCAGCTTATGGCAGGAGGCAGAACTGTTTTTT. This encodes CASSLWQEAELFF.

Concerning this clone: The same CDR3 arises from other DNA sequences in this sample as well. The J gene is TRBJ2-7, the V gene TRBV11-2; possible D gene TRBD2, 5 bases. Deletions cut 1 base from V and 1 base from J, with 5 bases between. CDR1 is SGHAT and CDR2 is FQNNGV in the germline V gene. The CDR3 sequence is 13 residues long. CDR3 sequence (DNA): TGTGCCAGCAGCTTAGGCGGGTCCTACGAGCAGTACTTC. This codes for CASSLGGSYEQYF.

The CDR3 bases are TGTGCCAGCAGCTCCCGGAGCCACTCCTACGAGCAGTACTTC. Translation: CASSSRSHSYEQYF. V is TRBV7-2 and J is TRBJ2-7, with D unresolved. This CDR3 is built from 14 residues. The ends were cut back, 4 bases at V and 0 bases at J, with 10 bases in the middle. CDR1 is SGHTA and CDR2 is FQGNSA in the germline V gene.

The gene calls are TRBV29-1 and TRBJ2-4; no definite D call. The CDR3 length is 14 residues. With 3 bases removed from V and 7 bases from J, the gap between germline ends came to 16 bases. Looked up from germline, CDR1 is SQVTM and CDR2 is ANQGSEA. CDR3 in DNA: TGCAGCGTTGATTCCGGTGCGGCTGGGAACATTCAGTACTTC. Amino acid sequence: CSVDSGAAGNIQYF.

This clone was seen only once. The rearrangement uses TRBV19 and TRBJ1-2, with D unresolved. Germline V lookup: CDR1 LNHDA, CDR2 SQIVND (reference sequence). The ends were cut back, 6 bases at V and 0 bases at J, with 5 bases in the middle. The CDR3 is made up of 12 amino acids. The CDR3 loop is CASRTTNYGYTF. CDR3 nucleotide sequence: TGTGCCAGTAGGACAACTAACTATGGCTACACCTTC. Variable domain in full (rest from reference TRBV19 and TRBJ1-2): DGGITQSPKYLFRKEGQNVTLSCEQNLNHDAMYWYRQDPGQGLRLIYYSQIVNDFQKGDIAEGYSVSREKKESFPLTVTSAQKNPTAFYLCASRTTNYGYTFGSGTRLTVV.

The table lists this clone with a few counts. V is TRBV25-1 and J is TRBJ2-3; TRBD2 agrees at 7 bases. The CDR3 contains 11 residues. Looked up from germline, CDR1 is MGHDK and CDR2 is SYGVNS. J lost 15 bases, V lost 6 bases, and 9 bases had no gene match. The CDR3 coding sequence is TGTGCCAGCAGCGAAGGGAGGGATCAATATTTT. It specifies CASSEGRDQYF.

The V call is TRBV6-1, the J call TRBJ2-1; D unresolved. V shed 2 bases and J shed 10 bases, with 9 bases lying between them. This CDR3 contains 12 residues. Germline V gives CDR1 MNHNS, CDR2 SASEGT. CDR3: CASSEMRKEQFF. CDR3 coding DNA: TGTGCCAGCAGTGAAATGCGAAAAGAGCAGTTCTTC.